This T cell receptor (beta chain) was identified during a study of blood T cell repertoires in COVID-19. Study summary: COVID-19 samples, acute and convalescent, were from the United States, Italy and Spain. T cells, B-cell-depleted T cells, or PBMCs supplied cDNA or gDNA.

Seattle-derived patients entered the study during active infection and were followed longitudinally. Repertoires were generated with immunoSEQ multiplex PCR, while TCRdb's copy carries only in-frame clones and drops some. In the table there are about 370,000 clones, more than 80% of which are singletons. Germline CDR1 and CDR2: SGHTA and FQGNSA. CDR3 length equals 19 residues. The junction had 15 bases not matched to a gene; V was cut back by 2 bases and J by 3 bases. J is TRBJ2-3 and V is TRBV7-2, with TRBD1 identical over 9 bases. Sequenced: peripheral blood. The origin of this receptor is a woman in her thirties with COVID-19, enrolled during active disease. The CDR3 protein is CASSLLGTGSLFRTDTQYF. CDR3 nucleotides: TGTGCCAGCAGCTTATTGGGGACAGGGTCCCTTTTTAGGACAGATACGCAGTATTTT. Variable domain in full (rest from reference TRBV7-2 and TRBJ2-3): GAGVSQSPSNKVTEKGKDVELRCDPISGHTALYWYRQSLGQGLEFLIYFQGNSAPDKSGLPSDRFSAERTGGSVSTLTIQRTQQEDSAVYLCASSLLGTGSLFRTDTQYFGPGTRLTVL.